The clone carrying this TCR beta chain showed up many times. The antigen remains unidentified. The CDR3 has 12 amino acids. The germline V gene encodes CDR1 SQVTM and CDR2 ANQGSEA. Trimming cost V 4 bases and J 5 bases, with 8 bases left between them. These data come from a study of neurological immune-mediated disorders. Study-wide findings and caveats: Phylogenetic grouping assigned the repertoires of 18 of 34 multiple sclerosis patients to a single related-CDR3 cluster, representing a possible signature.

2 million unsorted PBMCs were stored in RNAlater at -80 °C before RNA extraction. cDNA synthesis was performed by 5'RACE with 10-nucleotide random UMIs. The output of every sequencing run exceeded 160 million TCR-beta sequences, derived from 15-18 subjects. From the 5' RACE reads, TCRdb called clonotypes with MiXCR, one entry per CDR3 protein. The table lists some 61,000 distinct CDR3 sequences, 3.5% to 5% of them singletons. Sequencing was done on a sample of PBMCs. This TCR was sampled from a man aged 25 to 40 with multiple sclerosis. The V gene is TRBV29-1, the J gene TRBJ2-2, with D uncertain. DNA for the CDR3: TGCAGCGTTGTGGTGTGGACCGGGGAGCTGTTTTTT. Translation: CSVVVWTGELFF.